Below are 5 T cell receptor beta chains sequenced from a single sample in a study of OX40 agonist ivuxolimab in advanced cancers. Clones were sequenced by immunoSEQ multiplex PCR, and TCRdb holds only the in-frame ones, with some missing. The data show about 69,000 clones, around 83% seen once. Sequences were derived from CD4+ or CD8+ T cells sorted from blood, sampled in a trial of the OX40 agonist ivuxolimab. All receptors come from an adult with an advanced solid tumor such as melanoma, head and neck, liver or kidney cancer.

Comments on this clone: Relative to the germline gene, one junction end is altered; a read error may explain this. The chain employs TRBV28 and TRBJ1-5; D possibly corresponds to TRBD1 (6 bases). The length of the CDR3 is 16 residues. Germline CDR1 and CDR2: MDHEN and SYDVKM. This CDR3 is CANSLPGTQINQPQHF. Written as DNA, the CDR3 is TGTGCCAACAGTTTACCAGGGACACAAATCAATCAGCCCCAGCATTTT.

In DNA, the CDR3 is TGTGCCAGCAGTTTTTCCCTTTTAGCGGGAGCGGGCGGAGAGACCCAGTACTTC. It is translated as CASSFSLLAGAGGETQYF. The chain employs TRBV28 and TRBJ2-5, with 9 nucleotides matching TRBD2. With 3 bases clipped from V and 4 bases from J, the junction kept 15 bases outside the gene matches. This CDR3 is 18 amino acids long. The V gene's germline CDR1 is MDHEN and CDR2 SYDVKM.

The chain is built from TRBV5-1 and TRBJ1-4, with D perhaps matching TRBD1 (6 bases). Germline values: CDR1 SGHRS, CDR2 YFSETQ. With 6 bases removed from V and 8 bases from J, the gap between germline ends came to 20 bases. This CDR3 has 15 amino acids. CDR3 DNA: TGCGCCAGCACCTTATGGGGGCCTCAGAACGAAAAACTGTTTTTT. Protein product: CASTLWGPQNEKLFF.

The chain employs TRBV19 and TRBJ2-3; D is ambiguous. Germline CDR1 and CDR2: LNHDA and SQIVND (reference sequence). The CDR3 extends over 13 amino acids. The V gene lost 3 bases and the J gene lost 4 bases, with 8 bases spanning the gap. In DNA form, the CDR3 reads TGTGCCAGTAGTATCCCAAGGGCAGATACGCAGTATTTT. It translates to CASSIPRADTQYF.

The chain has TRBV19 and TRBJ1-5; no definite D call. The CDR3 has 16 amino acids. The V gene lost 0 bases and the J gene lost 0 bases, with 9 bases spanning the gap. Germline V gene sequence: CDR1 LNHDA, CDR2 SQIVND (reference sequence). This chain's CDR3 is CASSIEPANSNQPQHF. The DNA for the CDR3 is TGTGCCAGTAGTATAGAGCCAGCTAATAGCAATCAGCCCCAGCATTTT.